This T cell receptor beta chain emerged from a study of blood T cells in healthy people across ages (dated by TCRdb to 2013 to 2016). About the investigation overall: In model experiments, roughly one uniquely barcoded TCR beta cDNA molecule per two T cells was captured by template switching. Age-related changes in TCR beta repertoire diversity were measured in the study by deep sequencing normalized with unique cDNA molecular identifiers. Donors were grouped into four age groups: young (average roughly 15 years), middle-aged (about 40), aged (around 66) and long-lived (just over 80). Donors of different ages were randomly distributed across sequencing lanes to avoid experimental bias. Two additional independent replicas of 1 million unique cDNA reads from the same blood draw were analyzed for two donors (one aged 18 to 30 and one aged 80 or older).

About this clonotype itself: Its antigen is not yet known. No base quality values were provided; no much bigger clone lies one nucleotide off.

The 40 or so donors, aged about 6 to 95 years, were systemically healthy Caucasian individuals from Russia. Approximately 9 milliliters of peripheral blood were collected from each donor into EDTA-treated Vacutainer tubes. PBMCs were isolated by Ficoll-Paque density-gradient centrifugation, with at least 6.5 million obtained per sample. Trizol reagent was used to extract total RNA from PBMCs, with at least 6 micrograms per sample. For every donor, flow cytometry on a PBMC aliquot measured the percentage of naive CD45RAhigh/CD27high T cells. The paper as a whole reports these results and caveats: Compared with the aged group, more naive CD4+ T cells, fewer expanded clones and increased TCR diversity were shown by the long-lived group, suggesting age selection. The CMV infection status of donors was not known, potentially confounding age-related changes in expanded clonotypes. Estimates of total diversity based on one million sequenced T cells were considered lower bounds and underestimates. Since profiling was done on bulk unsorted PBMCs, naive and antigen-experienced compartments could not be conclusively compared. As age increased, observed TCR beta diversity per million T cells dropped in a roughly linear way, and a significant reduction was already evident by age 40. A strong correlation was found between observed TCR beta diversity and the percentage of naive T cells measured by flow cytometry.

In the germline V gene (reference sequence), CDR1 corresponds to DFQATT and CDR2 to SNEGSKA. From cysteine to phenylalanine, the CDR3 is 14 amino acids long. The DNA shown is the 42-base CDR3, in frame from base 1. At the junction V is shortened by 5 bases and J by 1 base, with 14 bases in between. Libraries were prepared through 5' RACE. The sample was run on an Illumina HiSeq 2500. A second PCR of about 6 to 11 cycles was run with a J-beta primer mix and a sample-barcoded 5' primer. A template-switch 5' adaptor carrying 12 random nucleotides introduced a unique molecular identifier onto each TCR beta cDNA molecule. At least 2.5 million CDR3-containing paired-end reads were obtained from each sample. First-strand cDNA was synthesized from all RNA with the Mint cDNA synthesis kit, primed by a TRBC-specific oligonucleotide. Following uracil-DNA glycosylase treatment, a first 18-cycle PCR with universal primers M1SS and BC2_uni_R was performed on all cDNA. In the original analysis: For normalization, 1 million high-quality reads, each with a distinct molecular identifier, were randomly selected from each sample. Reads with shared molecular identifiers were discarded instead of being binned into consensus sequences. MiTCR, run with a Q25 quality threshold and the strictest error-elimination algorithm, handled CDR3 identification, clonotype clustering and error correction. A nonparametric unseen species model with Euler transformation was used to estimate lower-bound total TCR beta diversity. The public reads were run again by TCRdb, first through fastp at Q25 and then through MiXCR, and only productive beta chains were kept. Each entry merges the rows of one CDR3 protein and shows their most common DNA and genes. TCRdb's processing, not the authors', yielded these V and J calls. The sample table records approximately 360,000 distinct CDR3 sequences; about half of these occur just once. The top ten clones comprise under 60% of the sample.

The sample was blood. This receptor was identified in a man aged 55 to 69 in good health. This chain is built from TRBV20-1 and TRBJ2-5; the D gene is possibly TRBD1 or TRBD2, each agreeing over 5 bases. For the CDR3, the sequence is CSASRDGFQETQYF. The nucleotide sequence reads TGCAGTGCTTCTCGGGACGGCTTCCAAGAGACCCAGTACTTC.